A single sample gave rise to the 8 T cell receptor beta chains below, sequenced in a study of blood T cell repertoires in COVID-19. TCRdb keeps only in-frame clones here, not all; method: immunoSEQ multiplex PCR. Seen here are some 80,000 clones, 60% to 85% observed once, and the top ten hold roughly 5%. The sample taken for sequencing was peripheral blood. The receptors stem from a woman of 80 years or more with active or convalescent COVID-19.

This clone is categorized as medium-sized. This chain uses TRBV13 with TRBJ1-2; a weak D match, TRBD1 (5 bases). V was clipped by 5 bases and J by 8 bases, with 18 bases between them. This CDR3 spans 14 amino acids. Germline V gene lookup returns CDR1 PRHDT and CDR2 FYEKMQ (reference sequence). The CDR3 here is CASSLRGGVGGYTF. In nucleotides, the CDR3 is TGTGCCAGCAGCCTCCGGGGGGGTGTAGGCGGCTACACCTTC.

The chain couples TRBV6-5 to TRBJ2-1; 11 bases line up with TRBD2. The CDR3 has 16 residues. The trim removed 1 base at V and 7 bases at J, leaving 6 bases unmatched. Germline V gene sequence: CDR1 MNHEY, CDR2 SVGAGI. For the CDR3, the DNA is TGTGCCAGCAGTTACTTACTAGCGGGAGCGTCGAATGAGCAGTTCTTC. This sequence encodes CASSYLLAGASNEQFF.

The chain employs TRBV2 and TRBJ1-5; the match to TRBD1 covers 8 bases. CDR3 size: 14 residues. V trimming: 5 bases; J trimming: 3 bases; junction bases outside the gene matches: 3. The germline V gene encodes CDR1 SNHLY and CDR2 FYNNEI. CDR3 residues: CASSRDRPNQPQHF. CDR3 sequence (DNA): TGTGCCAGCAGTCGGGACAGGCCCAATCAGCCCCAGCATTTT. The variable domain in full, with the rest retrieved from reference TRBV2 and TRBJ1-5, is EPEVTQTPSHQVTQMGQEVILRCVPISNHLYFYWYRQILGQKVEFLVSFYNNEISEKSEIFDDQFSVERPDGSNFTLKIRSTKLEDSAMYFCASSRDRPNQPQHFGDGTRLSIL.

The V call is TRBV5-1, the J call TRBJ2-1, with TRBD2 matching 8 bases. The CDR3 totals 16 residues. Germline values: CDR1 SGHRS, CDR2 YFSETQ. V lost 0 bases and J lost 4; bases outside the gene matches: 6. The DNA of the CDR3 is TGCGCCAGCAGCTTGGACGTTGCGGGGGGTTACAATGAGCAGTTCTTC. As protein: CASSLDVAGGYNEQFF.

The chain uses TRBV14 and TRBJ1-4, with D possibly TRBD1 on 5 matching bases. V lost 2 bases and J lost 5, with 12 bases in between. The CDR3 contains 15 residues. Germline V gene data show CDR1 as SGHDN and CDR2 as FVKESK. The CDR3 nucleotides read TGTGCCAGCAGCCAATGGGGCCGGATAAATGAAAAACTGTTTTTT. Its translation: CASSQWGRINEKLFF.

V is TRBV2 and J is TRBJ2-3; unclear D gene. This CDR3 comprises 12 residues. The V end was cut by 4 bases, the J end by 5 bases, with 7 bases between. In germline, CDR1 is SNHLY, CDR2 FYNNEI. The CDR3 sequence: CASSGARDTQYF. CDR3 bases: TGTGCCAGCAGTGGGGCGCGAGATACGCAGTATTTT.

The chain links TRBV18 to TRBJ2-7, with D unclear. The CDR3 extends over 12 amino acids. The V end lost 4 bases, the J end lost 3 bases, and 7 bases lay between the germline ends. CDR1 is KGHSH and CDR2 is LQKENI in the germline V gene. The CDR3 DNA sequence: TGTGCCAGCTCACGCCAGGACTACGAGCAGTACTTC. This encodes CASSRQDYEQYF.

The chain joins TRBV24-1 to TRBJ2-1; TRBD2 agrees at 15 bases. The germline V gene has CDR1 KGHDR and CDR2 SFDVKD. The CDR3 loop spans 15 amino acids. Germline trimming cut 4 bases from V and 9 bases from J; bases unmatched to any gene: 3. Written as DNA, the CDR3 is TGTGCCACCAGTGAACCGGGACTAGCGGGAGGTGAGCAGTTCTTC. This sequence encodes CATSEPGLAGGEQFF.